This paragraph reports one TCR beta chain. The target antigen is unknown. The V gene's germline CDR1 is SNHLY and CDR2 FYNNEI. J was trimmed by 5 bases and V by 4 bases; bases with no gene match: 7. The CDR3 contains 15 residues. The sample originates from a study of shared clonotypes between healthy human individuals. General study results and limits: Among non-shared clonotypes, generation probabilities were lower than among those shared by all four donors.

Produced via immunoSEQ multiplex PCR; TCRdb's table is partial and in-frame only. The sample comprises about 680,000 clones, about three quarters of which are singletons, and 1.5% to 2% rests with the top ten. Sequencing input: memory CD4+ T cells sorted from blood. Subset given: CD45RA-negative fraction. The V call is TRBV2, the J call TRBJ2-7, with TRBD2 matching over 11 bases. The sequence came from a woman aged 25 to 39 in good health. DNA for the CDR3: TGTGCCAGCAGTGCCCGTACTAGCGGGAGCAACGAGCAGTACTTC. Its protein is CASSARTSGSNEQYF.